This TCR beta chain stems from a study of control samples from healthy donors and cancer patients. The CDR3 runs to 13 residues. Trimming stripped 8 bases from V and 9 bases from J, with 17 bases between. Germline V gene sequence: CDR1 LNHDA, CDR2 SQIVND (reference sequence). Sequencing used immunoSEQ multiplex PCR; TCRdb keeps in-frame clones, though not all of them. The data hold around 93,000 clones, with around nine tenths observed a single time. The chain combines TRBV19 with TRBJ2-1; the D is unclear. Sequenced: blood. This TCR was recovered from a man younger than 40 in good health. The DNA for the CDR3 is TGTGCCAGTTTTGGCCTAGATGGCGGTGAGCAGTTCTTC. This translates into CASFGLDGGEQFF.